The source of this T cell receptor (beta chain) is a study of T cell responses to AZD1222 COVID-19 vaccine (dated by TCRdb to 2020 to 2022). About the investigation overall: TCR sequencing was performed for about 250 trial participants, of whom around 200 were given two doses of AZD1222 and approximately 26 were given two doses of MenACWY control vaccine. Trial participants were enrolled by age into 18-55, 56-69 and 70-plus year subgroups, with roughly 160, 29 and 62 TCR-sequenced participants respectively. Broader findings and caveats from the paper: Reportedly, almost half of the unique spike-specific TCRs recognized epitopes lying outside the regions that are mutated in the B.1.351 and B.1.1.7 variants. The vaccine-associated CD4 TCRs covered the entire spike protein, and the dominant responses fell in regions 160-218 and 743-854. A significant rise in spike-specific TCR breadth and depth was observed after two AZD1222 doses relative to day 0 and relative to MenACWY recipients. The 56-69-year group was small, and its depth increase did not reach significance, likely because of low power. Most participants were white British and females outnumbered males, and the authors suggested that clonal diversity may have been underestimated. Because no samples from the day 14 peak response were available, repertoires could be characterized only after the peak T cell response. Conclusions about previously exposed vaccinees are limited because only a handful of AZD1222 recipients were SARS-CoV-2 seropositive at baseline.

The CDR3 regions of human TCRbeta chains were analyzed by immunosequencing. On the authors' methods: TCRs in the repertoires were compared against a reference library of SARS-CoV-2-specific TCRs that had been generated with the MIRA antigen-specificity platform. Breadth was defined as the fraction of unique TCRs that were SARS-CoV-2-associated, and depth was defined as the fraction of total T cells that were SARS-CoV-2-associated. Using the MIRA data, each spike-specific TCR was assigned both to the spike region to which the TCR was reactive and to a CD4 or CD8 class. Log10-transformed breadth and depth values were compared by one-way ANOVA with Sidak's multiple comparisons tests. TCRdb took this table from immuneACCESS and kept in-frame rearrangements with V and J called. Such tables lack part of the clones; where checked against another copy, unresolved V genes explain under half of the gap, and the rest is unexplained. That table is the source of V, J and clone size, and D and trimming were worked out from the DNA. Across this sample there are 100,000 or so clones, with about 85% seen only once. The ten biggest clones cover under 2.5% of the sample.

As for this clone: Its antigen remains unidentified. Base qualities were left out, and no much larger clone turns up one base away.

The intended sense of this specimen's time point label: about 28 days (+/-7) after the second vaccine dose. Because spike-specific TCR depth and breadth did not differ between the two schedules, AZD1222 recipients who got a second dose at roughly 4 weeks were pooled with those who got a second dose at roughly 12 weeks. Vaccinee samples came from UK trials COV001 and COV002, including a single-blind randomized controlled phase 2/3 trial of AZD1222 (ChAdOx1 nCoV-19) in healthy adults. For TCRbeta chain sequencing, PBMC samples were collected from trial participants at day 0 and at day 28 after the second dose. Via the germline V gene, CDR1 is KGHSH and CDR2 LQKENI. V is pared back by 2 bases and J by 4 bases, with 20 bases lying between the germline termini. The CDR3, cysteine through phenylalanine, is 17 amino acids long. Solely the CDR3 DNA is kept, with 51 bases framed from the first base.

The V and J genes are TRBV18 and TRBJ1-2, with a weak D call of TRBD1 (5 bases match). The sample was peripheral blood, taken 28 days after the second AZD1222 dose. The TCR comes from an adult who received the AZD1222 COVID-19 vaccine. CDR3 loop: CASSPLDPGTLTYGYTF. The DNA is as follows: TGTGCCAGCTCACCATTGGATCCCGGGACCTTAACCTATGGCTACACCTTC. Where the CDR3 stops, the reference TRBV18 and TRBJ1-2 genes take over; the full variable domain is NAGVMQNPRHLVRRRGQEARLRCSPMKGHSHVYWYRQLPEEGLKFMVYLQKENIIDESGMPKERFSAEFPKEGPSILRIQQVVRGDSAAYFCASSPLDPGTLTYGYTFGSGTRLTVV.